This T cell receptor beta chain was found in a study of long-term antiretroviral therapy in people with HIV. With survey level as its setting, the immunoSEQ assay was v3.0. Libraries were prepared by immunoSEQ multiplex PCR; TCRdb keeps only in-frame clonotypes and omits some of them. Found here are about 24,000 clones, about 76% of them singletons; the top ten hold roughly 16%. The sequence was collected from a woman aged 18-29 years with HIV. The sequences come from unsorted PBMCs, collected at the start of antiretroviral therapy, before treatment.

CDR3 protein: CASSTRQVEAEKLFF. The CDR3 DNA reads as TGTGCCAGCAGCACCCGACAGGTCGAAGCAGAAAAACTGTTTTTT. The chain recombines TRBV7-9 with TRBJ1-4; the D gene is possibly TRBD1 (6 bases). The CDR3 has 15 residues. V lost 5 bases to trimming and J lost 8 bases, with 18 bases between them. CDR1 SEHNR and CDR2 FQNEAQ come from the germline V gene (reference sequence).